This T cell receptor (beta chain) was sequenced for a study of control samples from healthy donors and cancer patients. Only in-frame clones appear in the TCRdb table, and some are missing; sequencing was by immunoSEQ multiplex PCR. The sample has about 160,000 clones, over 95% seen once. Input material: blood. The clonotype comes from a young woman in good health.

Here the CDR3 DNA reads TGTGCCAGCAGTACACGAGGGACAGGGAACAATGAGCAGTTCTTC. Translating gives CASSTRGTGNNEQFF. The chain joins TRBV6-2 or TRBV6-3 to TRBJ2-1; 9 bases fit TRBD1. Germline V gene sequence: CDR1 MNHEY, CDR2 SVGEGT. V lost 5 bases and J lost 5; bases outside the gene matches: 7. The CDR3 is made up of 15 amino acids.